The rows below give T cell receptor beta chains drawn from one sample of a study of response to subunit inactivated influenza vaccine. TCRdb itself ran the RT-PCR reads through MiXCR, one entry per CDR3 protein. The sample consists of some 500,000 distinct CDR3 sequences, 16% of them appearing once. Source: CD4+ T cells sorted from PBMCs, taken less than 30 months after vaccination. These receptors were taken from a man between 45 and 75 years old who received an inactivated influenza vaccine. CDR3s include the opening cysteine and the closing phenylalanine or tryptophan. D genes are given only for firm matches. A clone size is listed for some rows: how often the clone was seen (once, few, many), or a class if it is expanded.

j_call v_call clone_size d_call cdr3_nt cdr3_aa
TRBJ2-5 TRBV3-1 many - TGTGCCAGCAGCCAGAACCCACGTTGGGGCAGGGGGGTTCAAGAGACCCAGTACTTC CASSQNPRWGRGVQETQYF
TRBJ1-2 TRBV4-2 - TRBD1 TGTGCCAGCAGCCCCGGACAGGGGGGAGCTAACTATGGCTACACCTTC CASSPGQGGANYGYTF
TRBJ2-1 TRBV28 many TRBD2 TGTGCCAGCAGTTTGTCGGGTTCGGGTTGGATACTAGCGGGGAACTACAATGAGCAGTTCTTC CASSLSGSGWILAGNYNEQFF
TRBJ1-5 TRBV2 - - TGTGCCAGCAGTGTCGAAGAGTTGAGCAATCAGCCCCAGCATTTT CASSVEELSNQPQHF
TRBJ2-5 TRBV5-1 once TRBD2 TGCGCCAGCAGCTTCACTAGCGGGGGGGCGGAGACCCAGTACTTC CASSFTSGGAETQYF
TRBJ1-1 TRBV5-1 few TRBD1 TGCGCCAGCGGACAGGGGATGGACACTGAAGCTTTCTTT CASGQGMDTEAFF
TRBJ2-1 TRBV20-1 few - TGCAGTGCTAGACTTAGGACATTTGCATTGGGGATAAGCTCCTACAATGAGCAGTTCTTC CSARLRTFALGISSYNEQFF
TRBJ1-2 TRBV19 - TRBD1 TGTGCCAGTATGCGACAGGGTTATGGCTACACCTTC CASMRQGYGYTF
TRBJ2-5 TRBV6-5 - - TGTGCCAGCAGTTACTCGAGCTCCGGGGGTAAAGAGACCCAGTACTTC CASSYSSSGGKETQYF
TRBJ2-1 TRBV11-2 - - TGTGCCAGCAGCGTCGGGACTCGGCCCTCCGGCGAAGGGTCTGAGCAGTTCTTC CASSVGTRPSGEGSEQFF
TRBJ2-1 TRBV4-1 - - TGCGCCAGCAGCCCAGCGCTAGCGCCGAATGAGCAGTTCTTC CASSPALAPNEQFF
TRBJ2-5 TRBV7-2 few - TGTGCCAGCAGCTTAGGGAAGGGGGAGTACCAAGAGACCCAGTACTTC CASSLGKGEYQETQYF
TRBJ2-2 TRBV20-1 - TRBD2 TGCAGTGCTAGAGATCCTAAAGCGGGGGTGGACACCGGGGAGCTGTTTTTT CSARDPKAGVDTGELFF
TRBJ2-2 TRBV6-1 many - TGTGCCAGCACCCTGGGGGCAAACCCCACCGGGGAGCTGTTTTTT CASTLGANPTGELFF
TRBJ2-5 TRBV5-1 - TRBD2 TGCGCCAGCAGCTTGGGCGGTAGCGGGGGTCCGGGCGAGACCCAGTACTTC CASSLGGSGGPGETQYF
TRBJ2-7 TRBV6-1 few - TGTGCCAGCAGTGAAGGCGGGACGTCTACCTACGAGCAGTACTTC CASSEGGTSTYEQYF
TRBJ2-3 TRBV20-1 few TRBD2 TGCAGTGCTAGCAAAAGACTAGCGGACACAGATACGCAGTATTTT CSASKRLADTDTQYF
TRBJ2-3 TRBV25-1 few - TGTGCCAGCAGTGAATGGAAAACAGGTCTAAGTGATACGCAGTATTTT CASSEWKTGLSDTQYF
TRBJ1-1 TRBV20-1 few - TGCAGTGCTAGGTATACAGGGAAGACTGAAGCTTTCTTT CSARYTGKTEAFF
TRBJ2-1 TRBV29-1 many TRBD1 TGCAGCGTTGTAGGGGACAGGGTAGAGTTCTTC CSVVGDRVEFF
TRBJ2-1 TRBV5-5 few - TGTGCCAGCAGCTTGGTGGGACTCCACAATGAGCAGTTCTTC CASSLVGLHNEQFF
TRBJ2-3 TRBV3-1 few TRBD2 TGTGCCAGCAGCCAAGGTCTCGGCGGGAGCGGAACAGATACGCAGTATTTT CASSQGLGGSGTDTQYF
TRBJ2-1 TRBV6-1 few TRBD2 TGTGCCAGCAGTGTGGCGGGGGGGCCTAGCAATGAGCAGTTCTTC CASSVAGGPSNEQFF
TRBJ2-7 TRBV5-1 many TRBD1 TGCGCCAGCAGCTTGGCGGGACAGGGATTGGGAAGGCGGTACGAGCAGTACTTC CASSLAGQGLGRRYEQYF
TRBJ1-3 TRBV10-3 once TRBD1 TGTGCCGTCAGTGCCTCGGACAGGGCTGGAAACACCATATATTTT CAVSASDRAGNTIYF
TRBJ1-6 TRBV9 - - TGTGCCAGCAGCGTCTTGGGGAGCTCCTATAATTCACCCCTCCACTTT CASSVLGSSYNSPLHF
TRBJ2-7 TRBV5-1 few TRBD2 TGCGCCAGCAGCTTGGAAGGCACGGGAGGGTCCTACGAGCAGTACTTC CASSLEGTGGSYEQYF
TRBJ2-1 TRBV28 - - TGTGCCAGCAGTTTAATGGACCCCCGATTGATCTACAATGAGCAGTTCTTC CASSLMDPRLIYNEQFF
TRBJ2-6 TRBV5-6 few - TGTGCCAGCAGCTTGACCGCCGCGGCCAACGTCCTGACTTTC CASSLTAAANVLTF
TRBJ1-2 TRBV29-1 - - TGCAGCGTTGAAGCGGGGGGCCTTTCCTATGGCTACACCTTC CSVEAGGLSYGYTF
TRBJ2-7 TRBV20-1 once TRBD1 TGCAGTCCTATGGACAGGGCCGAGCAGTACTTC CSPMDRAEQYF
TRBJ1-1 TRBV7-2 few - TGTGCCAGCAGCTTAGCGGGCAAGATGAACACTGAAGCTTTCTTT CASSLAGKMNTEAFF
TRBJ1-1 TRBV12-3/TRBV12-4 few - TGTGCCACCTTCAAGGACCGTGCCACTGAAGCTTTCTTT CATFKDRATEAFF
TRBJ1-4 TRBV5-4 - TRBD1 TGTGCCAGCAGCCCGCGACAGGGGGATGAAAAACTGTTTTTT CASSPRQGDEKLFF
TRBJ2-1 TRBV5-1 many - TGCGCCAGCAGCTTGGGGTCTGGTTCCTACAATGAGCAGTTCTTC CASSLGSGSYNEQFF